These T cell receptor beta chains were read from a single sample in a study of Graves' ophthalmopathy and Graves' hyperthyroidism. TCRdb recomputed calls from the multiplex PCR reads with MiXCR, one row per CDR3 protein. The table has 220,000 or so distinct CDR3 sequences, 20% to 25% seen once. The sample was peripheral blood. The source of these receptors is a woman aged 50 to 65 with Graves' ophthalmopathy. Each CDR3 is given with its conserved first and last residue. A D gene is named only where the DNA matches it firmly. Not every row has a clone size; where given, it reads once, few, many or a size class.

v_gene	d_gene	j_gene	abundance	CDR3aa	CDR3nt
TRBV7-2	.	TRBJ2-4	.	CASSPRPGSIQYF	TGTGCCAGCAGCCCCCGTCCGGGGAGCATTCAGTACTTC
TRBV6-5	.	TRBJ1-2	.	CASSYSRGFGYTF	TGTGCCAGCAGTTACTCGCGAGGGTTTGGCTACACCTTC
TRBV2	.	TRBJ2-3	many	CASSQGWATDTQYF	TGTGCCAGCAGTCAGGGGTGGGCCACAGATACGCAGTATTTT
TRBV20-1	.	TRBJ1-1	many	CSARAQGWNTEAFF	TGCAGTGCTAGGGCTCAGGGATGGAACACTGAAGCTTTCTTT
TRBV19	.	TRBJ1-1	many	CASQLAGRAFF	TGTGCCAGCCAATTGGCAGGGAGAGCTTTCTTT
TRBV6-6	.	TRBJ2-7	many	CASGRWEDEQYF	TGTGCCAGCGGGAGGTGGGAAGACGAGCAGTACTTC
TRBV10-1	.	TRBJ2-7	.	CASSEYLQGRYEQYF	TGCGCCAGCAGTGAATACCTACAGGGGAGGTACGAGCAGTACTTC
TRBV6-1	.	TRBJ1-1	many	CASSRTGLNTEAFF	TGTGCCAGCAGCCGCACAGGCCTGAACACTGAAGCTTTCTTT
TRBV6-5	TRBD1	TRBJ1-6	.	CASSNSGTGFSYNSPLHF	TGTGCCAGCAGCAACTCCGGGACAGGCTTCTCCTATAATTCACCCCTCCACTTT
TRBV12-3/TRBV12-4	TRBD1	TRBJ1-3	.	CASSWTGSRSGNTIYF	TGTGCCAGCAGTTGGACAGGGTCAAGGTCTGGAAACACCATATATTTT
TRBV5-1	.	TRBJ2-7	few	CASSLGGRTHGQYF	TGCGCCAGCAGCTTGGGAGGCAGGACCCACGGGCAGTACTTC
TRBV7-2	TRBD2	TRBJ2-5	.	CASSLELAEETQYF	TGTGCCAGCAGCTTAGAGCTAGCGGAAGAGACCCAGTACTTC
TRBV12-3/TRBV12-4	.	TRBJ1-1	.	CASSLFSGGGAFF	TGTGCTAGCAGTTTATTCTCCGGCGGGGGAGCTTTCTTT
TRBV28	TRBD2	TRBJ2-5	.	CASNHPTSGRIIVEETQYF	TGTGCCAGCAACCACCCCACTAGCGGGAGGATTATCGTGGAGGAGACCCAGTACTTC
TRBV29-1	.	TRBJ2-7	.	CSVTGVGGPYEQYF	TGCAGCGTCACCGGGGTGGGGGGCCCCTACGAGCAGTACTTC
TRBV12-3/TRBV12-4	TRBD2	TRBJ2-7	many	CASSPPAGGTVEQYF	TGTGCCAGCAGTCCCCCAGCGGGAGGCACAGTGGAGCAGTACTTC
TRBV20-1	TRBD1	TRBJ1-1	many	CSARDRRTGVNRNTEAFF	TGCAGTGCTAGAGATCGGAGGACAGGGGTCAACCGGAACACTGAAGCTTTCTTT
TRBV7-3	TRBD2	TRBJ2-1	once	CASSSVAGVKHEQFF	TGTGCCAGCAGCTCAGTGGCGGGAGTGAAGCATGAGCAGTTCTTC
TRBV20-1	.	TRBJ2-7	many	CSASLHEQYF	TGCAGTGCTAGTTTGCACGAGCAGTACTTC
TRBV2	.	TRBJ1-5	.	CASGGTGPNQPQHF	TGTGCCAGCGGAGGAACCGGGCCCAATCAGCCCCAGCATTTT
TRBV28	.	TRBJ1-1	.	CASRAGAEAFF	TGTGCCAGCAGGGCGGGAGCTGAAGCTTTCTTT
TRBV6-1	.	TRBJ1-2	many	CASSEGTVYGYTF	TGTGCCAGCAGTGAAGGGACAGTCTATGGCTACACCTTC
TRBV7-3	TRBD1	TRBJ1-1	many	CASSLSGGTEAFF	TGTGCCAGCAGCCTATCAGGGGGCACTGAAGCTTTCTTT
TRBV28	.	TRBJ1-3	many	CASSPAGVPGNTIYF	TGTGCCAGCAGTCCAGCGGGCGTCCCTGGAAACACCATATATTTT
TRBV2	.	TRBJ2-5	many	CASSTVSVATQYF	TGTGCCAGCAGTACAGTCTCTGTCGCGACCCAGTACTTC
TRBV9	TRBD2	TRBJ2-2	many	CASSVKAGGNTGELFF	TGTGCCAGCAGCGTAAAGGCGGGAGGGAACACCGGGGAGCTGTTTTTT
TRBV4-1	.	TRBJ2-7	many	CASSHTDASYEQYF	TGCGCCAGCAGCCATACGGACGCCTCCTACGAGCAGTACTTC
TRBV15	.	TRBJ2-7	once	CATSRELQDSYEQYF	TGTGCCACCAGCAGGGAGCTCCAAGACTCCTACGAGCAGTACTTC
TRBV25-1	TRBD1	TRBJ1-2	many	CASSYTGAYTF	TGTGCCAGCAGTTATACAGGGGCCTACACCTTC
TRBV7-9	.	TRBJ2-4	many	CASSLGHLWYF	TGTGCCAGCAGCTTAGGTCACCTCTGGTACTTC
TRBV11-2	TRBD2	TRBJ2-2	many	CASSLRNRRGTTGELFF	TGTGCCAGCAGCTTACGAAACCGGCGGGGGACCACCGGGGAGCTGTTTTTT
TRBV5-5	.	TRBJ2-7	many	CASSPDGYYEQYF	TGTGCCAGCAGCCCGGACGGGTACTACGAGCAGTACTTC
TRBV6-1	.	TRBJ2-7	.	CASSEVAGWRFEQYF	TGTGCCAGCAGTGAAGTAGCAGGGTGGCGGTTCGAGCAGTACTTC
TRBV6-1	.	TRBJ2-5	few	CASRESRGETQYF	TGTGCCAGCAGAGAGAGTCGAGGAGAGACCCAGTACTTC
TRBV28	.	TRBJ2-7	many	CASTLTADAYEQYF	TGTGCCAGCACACTAACGGCGGACGCCTACGAGCAGTACTTC
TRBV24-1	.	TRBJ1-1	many	CATSKDGSTEAFF	TGTGCCACCAGTAAAGACGGTAGCACTGAAGCTTTCTTT
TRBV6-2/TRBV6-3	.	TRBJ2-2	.	CASSGDRHGNTGELFF	TGTGCCAGCAGTGGGGATAGACACGGCAACACCGGGGAGCTGTTTTTT
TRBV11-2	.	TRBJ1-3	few	CASSFNPGSSGNTIYF	TGTGCCAGCAGCTTTAACCCGGGGAGCTCTGGAAACACCATATATTTT
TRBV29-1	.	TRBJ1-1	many	CSVVPNTEAFF	TGCAGCGTTGTCCCGAACACTGAAGCTTTCTTT
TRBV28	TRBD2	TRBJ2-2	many	CASWGTGTSWPGELFF	TGTGCCAGCTGGGGAACCGGGACTAGCTGGCCCGGGGAGCTGTTTTTT
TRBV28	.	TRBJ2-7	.	CASRSVDGYEQYF	TGTGCCAGCAGGAGCGTGGACGGCTACGAGCAGTACTTC
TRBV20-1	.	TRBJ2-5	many	CSASSDRQETQYF	TGCAGTGCTAGTTCAGATCGGCAAGAGACCCAGTACTTC
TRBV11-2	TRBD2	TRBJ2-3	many	CASSGPSAGVYTDTQYF	TGTGCCAGCAGCGGGCCGTCAGCGGGAGTTTATACAGATACGCAGTATTTT
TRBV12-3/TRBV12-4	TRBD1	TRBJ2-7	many	CASSLGQGAEQYF	TGTGCCAGCAGTTTAGGACAGGGGGCAGAGCAGTACTTC